Below, one TCR beta chain is given with its context. The data stem from a study of blood T cell repertoires in COVID-19. Whole-study context: The cDNA or gDNA used as material had been derived from T cells, B-cell-depleted T cells, or PBMCs.

Unmatched junction bases numbered 9, after V lost 6 bases and J lost 4 bases. This CDR3 is built from 17 residues. The germline CDR1 and CDR2 sequences are ENHRY and SYGVKD. TCRdb's copy holds only in-frame clones and misses some; the assay was immunoSEQ multiplex PCR. The profile shows hundreds of thousands of clones, roughly 80% of them singletons. Everyone who took part was roughly 18 to 95 years old, and they came from about 25 US areas. Cohorts were based on clinical histories the participants reported. Exposed study participants had met a COVID-19 case within 2 weeks before entry. The receptor was derived from a man in his forties who had been exposed to COVID-19. This chain joins TRBV10-3 and TRBJ2-3; 14 positions agree with TRBD2. Sequencing input: PBMCs or T cells enriched from blood (not recorded which). The CDR3 is CAISSRGTSGGPDTQYF. CDR3 sequence (DNA): TGTGCCATCAGCAGCCGCGGGACTAGCGGGGGACCAGATACGCAGTATTTT.